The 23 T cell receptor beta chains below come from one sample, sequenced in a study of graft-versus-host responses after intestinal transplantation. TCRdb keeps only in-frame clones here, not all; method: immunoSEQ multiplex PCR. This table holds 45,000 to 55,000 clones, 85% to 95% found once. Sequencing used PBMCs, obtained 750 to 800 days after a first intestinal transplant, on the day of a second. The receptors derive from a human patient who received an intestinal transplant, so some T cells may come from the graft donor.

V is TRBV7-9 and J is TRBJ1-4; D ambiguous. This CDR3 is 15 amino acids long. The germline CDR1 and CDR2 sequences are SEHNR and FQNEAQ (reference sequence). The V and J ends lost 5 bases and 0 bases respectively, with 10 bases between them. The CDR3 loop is CASSAYSATNEKLFF. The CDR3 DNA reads TGTGCCAGCAGCGCCTACAGTGCAACTAATGAAAAACTGTTTTTT. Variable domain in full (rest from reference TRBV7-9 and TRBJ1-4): DTGVSQNPRHKITKRGQNVTFRCDPISEHNRLYWYRQTLGQGPEFLTYFQNEAQLEKSRLLSDRFSAERPKGSFSTLEIQRTEQGDSAMYLCASSAYSATNEKLFFGSGTQLSVL.

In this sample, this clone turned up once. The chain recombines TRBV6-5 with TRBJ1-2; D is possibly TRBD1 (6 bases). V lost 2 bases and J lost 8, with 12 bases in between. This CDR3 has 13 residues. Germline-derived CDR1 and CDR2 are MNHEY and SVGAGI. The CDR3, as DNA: TGTGCCAGCAGTTACGCAGGGGTCTTGGGCTACACCTTC. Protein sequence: CASSYAGVLGYTF.

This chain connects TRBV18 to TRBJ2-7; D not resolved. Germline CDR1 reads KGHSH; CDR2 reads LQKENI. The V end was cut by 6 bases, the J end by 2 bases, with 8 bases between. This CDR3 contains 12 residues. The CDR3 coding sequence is TGTGCCAGCTCCAACGACCCCTACGAGCAGTACTTC. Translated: CASSNDPYEQYF.

CDR3 nucleotide sequence: TGTGCCAGCAGTTTCACCCATTTCTGGAAGCACAATGAGCAGTTCTTC. Translation gives CASSFTHFWKHNEQFF. The chain carries TRBV6-6 and TRBJ2-1; no clear D. Per the germline V gene, CDR1 is MNHNY and CDR2 is SVGAGI (reference sequence). V was trimmed by 4 bases and J by 5 bases, leaving 18 bases between them. The CDR3 runs 16 residues.

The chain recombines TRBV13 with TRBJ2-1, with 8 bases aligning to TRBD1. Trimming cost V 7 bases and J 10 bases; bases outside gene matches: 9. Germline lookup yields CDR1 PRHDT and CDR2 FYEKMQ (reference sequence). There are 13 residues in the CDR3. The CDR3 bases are TGTGCCAGCACCAATCCAGGGGGCCGAGAGCAGTTCTTC. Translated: CASTNPGGREQFF.

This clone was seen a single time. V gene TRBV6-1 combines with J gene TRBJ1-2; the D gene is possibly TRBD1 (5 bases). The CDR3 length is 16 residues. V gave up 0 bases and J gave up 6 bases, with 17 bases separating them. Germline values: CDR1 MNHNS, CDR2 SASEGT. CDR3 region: CASSEARFGGINGYTF. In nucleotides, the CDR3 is TGTGCCAGCAGTGAAGCCCGCTTCGGGGGTATCAATGGCTACACCTTC.

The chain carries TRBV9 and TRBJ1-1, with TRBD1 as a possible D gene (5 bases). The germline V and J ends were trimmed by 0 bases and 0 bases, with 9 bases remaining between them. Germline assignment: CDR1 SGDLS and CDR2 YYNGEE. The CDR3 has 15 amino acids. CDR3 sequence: CASSVVGGVNTEAFF. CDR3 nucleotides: TGTGCCAGCAGCGTAGTTGGAGGGGTGAACACTGAAGCTTTCTTT.

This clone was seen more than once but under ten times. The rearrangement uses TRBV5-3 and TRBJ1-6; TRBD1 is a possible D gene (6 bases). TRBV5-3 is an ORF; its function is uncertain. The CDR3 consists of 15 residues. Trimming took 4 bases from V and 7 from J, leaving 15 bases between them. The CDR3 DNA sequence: TGTGCCAGAAGCCCGGGGGGCAGGCCAAATTCACCCCTCCACTTT. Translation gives CARSPGGRPNSPLHF.

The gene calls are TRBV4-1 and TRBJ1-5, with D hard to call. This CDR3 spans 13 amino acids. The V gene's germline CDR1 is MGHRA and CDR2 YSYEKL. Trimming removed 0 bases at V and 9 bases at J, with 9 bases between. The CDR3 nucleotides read TGCGCCAGCAGCCAAGACCAAATGTGGCCCCAGCATTTT. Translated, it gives CASSQDQMWPQHF.

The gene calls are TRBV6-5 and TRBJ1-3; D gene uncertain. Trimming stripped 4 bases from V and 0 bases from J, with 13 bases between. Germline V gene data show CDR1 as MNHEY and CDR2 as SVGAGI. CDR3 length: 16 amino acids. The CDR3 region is CASSSGLRGSGNTIYF. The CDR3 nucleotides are TGTGCCAGCAGTTCCGGTCTCCGGGGCTCTGGAAACACCATATATTTT.

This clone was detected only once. The CDR3 sequence is CASSQEASGNEQYF. The CDR3, as DNA: TGCGCCAGCAGCCAAGAAGCTAGCGGGAACGAGCAGTACTTC. The gene calls are TRBV4-1 and TRBJ2-7, with 9 nucleotides matching TRBD2. The V gene's germline CDR1 is MGHRA and CDR2 YSYEKL. J was trimmed by 5 bases and V by 0 bases; bases with no gene match: 2. The CDR3 has 14 amino acids.

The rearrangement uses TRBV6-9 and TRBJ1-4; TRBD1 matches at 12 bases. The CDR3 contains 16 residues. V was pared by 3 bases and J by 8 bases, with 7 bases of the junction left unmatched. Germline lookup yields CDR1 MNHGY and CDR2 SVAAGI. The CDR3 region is CASSYHPGTGGEKLFF. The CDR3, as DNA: TGTGCCAGCAGTTACCACCCCGGGACAGGGGGCGAAAAACTGTTTTTT.

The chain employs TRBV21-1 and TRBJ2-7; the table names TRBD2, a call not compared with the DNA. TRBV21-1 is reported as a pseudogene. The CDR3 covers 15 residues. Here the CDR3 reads CASNLTSGVPYEQYF. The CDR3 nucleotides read TGTGCCAGCAACTTGACTAGCGGGGTCCCCTACGAGCAGTACTTC.

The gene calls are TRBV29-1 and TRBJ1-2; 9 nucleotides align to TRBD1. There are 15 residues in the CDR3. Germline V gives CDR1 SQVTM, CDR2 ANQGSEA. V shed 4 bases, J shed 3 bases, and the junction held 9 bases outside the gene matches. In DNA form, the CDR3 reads TGCAGCGTTGCCTCCGGACAGGGGCGCTACTATGGCTACACCTTC. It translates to CSVASGQGRYYGYTF. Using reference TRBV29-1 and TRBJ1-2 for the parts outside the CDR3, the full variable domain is SAVISQKPSRDICQRGTSLTIQCQVDSQVTMMFWYRQQPGQSLTLIATANQGSEATYESGFVIDKFPISRPNLTFSTLTVSNMSPEDSSIYLCSVASGQGRYYGYTFGSGTRLTVV.

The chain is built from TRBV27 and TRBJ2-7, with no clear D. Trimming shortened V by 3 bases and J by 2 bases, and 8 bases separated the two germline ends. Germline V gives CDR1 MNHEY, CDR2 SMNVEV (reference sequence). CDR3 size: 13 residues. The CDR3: CASSFRSAYEQYF. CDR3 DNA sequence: TGTGCCAGCAGTTTCCGCTCGGCCTACGAGCAGTACTTC.

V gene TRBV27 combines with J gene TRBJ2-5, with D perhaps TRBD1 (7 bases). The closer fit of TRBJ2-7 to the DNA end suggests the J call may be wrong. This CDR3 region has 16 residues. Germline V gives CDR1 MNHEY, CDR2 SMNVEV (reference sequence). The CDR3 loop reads CASSLSAGQLIFEQYF. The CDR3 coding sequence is TGTGCCAGCAGTTTATCGGCGGGACAGCTCATCTTCGAGCAGTACTTC.

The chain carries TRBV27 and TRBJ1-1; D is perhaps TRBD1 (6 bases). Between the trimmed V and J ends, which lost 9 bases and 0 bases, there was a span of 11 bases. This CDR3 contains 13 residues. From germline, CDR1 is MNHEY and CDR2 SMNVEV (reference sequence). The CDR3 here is CASQWTVNTEAFF. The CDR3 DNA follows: TGTGCCAGTCAGTGGACAGTGAACACTGAAGCTTTCTTT.

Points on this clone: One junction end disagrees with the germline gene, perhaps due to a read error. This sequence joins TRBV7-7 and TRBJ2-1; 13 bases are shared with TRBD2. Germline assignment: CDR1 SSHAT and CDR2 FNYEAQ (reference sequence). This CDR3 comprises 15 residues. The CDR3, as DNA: TGTGCTAGCAGCCGACTAGCGGGAGGATACAATGAGCAGTTCTTC. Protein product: CASSRLAGGYNEQFF.

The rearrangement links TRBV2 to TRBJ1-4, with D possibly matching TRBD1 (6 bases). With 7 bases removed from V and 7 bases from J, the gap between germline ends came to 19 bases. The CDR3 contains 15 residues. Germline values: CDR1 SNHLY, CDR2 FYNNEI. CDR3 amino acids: CASTTPVGGREKLFF. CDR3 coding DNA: TGTGCCAGCACCACCCCGGTCGGGGGGCGTGAAAAACTGTTTTTT.

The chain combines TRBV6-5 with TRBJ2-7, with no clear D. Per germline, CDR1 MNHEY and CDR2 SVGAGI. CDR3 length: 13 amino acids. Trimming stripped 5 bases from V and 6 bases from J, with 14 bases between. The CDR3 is CASSHLGAPEQYF. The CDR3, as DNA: TGTGCCAGCAGTCACTTAGGAGCCCCCGAGCAGTACTTC.

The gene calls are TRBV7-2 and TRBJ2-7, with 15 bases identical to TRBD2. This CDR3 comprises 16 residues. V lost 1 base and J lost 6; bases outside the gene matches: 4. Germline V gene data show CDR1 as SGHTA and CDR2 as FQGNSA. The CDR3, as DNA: TGTGCCAGCAGCTTAGGGACTAGCGGGAGGGTTAGCGAGCAGTACTTC. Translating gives CASSLGTSGRVSEQYF. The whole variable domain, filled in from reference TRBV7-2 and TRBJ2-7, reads GAGVSQSPSNKVTEKGKDVELRCDPISGHTALYWYRQSLGQGLEFLIYFQGNSAPDKSGLPSDRFSAERTGGSVSTLTIQRTQQEDSAVYLCASSLGTSGRVSEQYFGPGTRLTVT.

Here the CDR3 DNA reads TGTGCCAGCAGCTTGGACGGGAATTTCTACGAGCAGTACTTC. Protein product: CASSLDGNFYEQYF. The rearrangement links TRBV28 to TRBJ2-7; D is perhaps TRBD2 (5 bases). Trimming removed 6 bases from V and 3 bases from J, with 15 bases in between. CDR3 length: 14 residues. Germline CDR1 and CDR2: MDHEN and SYDVKM.

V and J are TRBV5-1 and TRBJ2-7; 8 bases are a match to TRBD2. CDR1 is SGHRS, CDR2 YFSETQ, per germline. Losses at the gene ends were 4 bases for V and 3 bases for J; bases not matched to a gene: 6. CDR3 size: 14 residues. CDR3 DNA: TGCGCCAGCAGCGCCGGGGGGGCGGTCTACGAGCAGTACTTC. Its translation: CASSAGGAVYEQYF.